This is a list of T cell receptor beta chains from one sample in a study of cytomegalovirus exposure and HLA in healthy donors. The table came from immunoSEQ multiplex PCR; TCRdb's copy has only in-frame clones and leaves some out. This table has 190,000 or so clones, around three quarters appearing once. Sample: PBMCs. The receptor set was obtained from a boy aged 5-17 years in good health and CMV-seronegative. CDR3s include the opening cysteine and the closing phenylalanine or tryptophan. Fields, in order: CDR3 DNA, CDR3 protein, J gene, V gene, clone size, D gene. A D gene is named only where the DNA matches it firmly. Only part of the rows carry a size: once, few, many, or a class if the clone is expanded.

TGTGCCAGCAGTGAAGGAGGTAATCAGCCCCAGCATTTT,CASSEGGNQPQHF,TRBJ1-5,TRBV6-1,-,-
TGTGCCAGCAGCCAACGGGGTTGGCACGAGCAGTACTTC,CASSQRGWHEQYF,TRBJ2-7,TRBV14,few,-
TGTGCCAGCAGCTCCAAGGGGGCGCGTCAGCCCCAGCATTTT,CASSSKGARQPQHF,TRBJ1-5,TRBV7-2,-,TRBD1
TGTGCCAGCAGTGAAGCCGTCCCGGGACAGAATGTTTTTAGCACTAAAGCTTTCTTT,CASSEAVPGQNVFSTKAFF,TRBJ1-1,TRBV6-1,-,TRBD1
TGTGCCAGCAGCCACGCTAGCGGGGGGGCGGAGACCCAGTACTTC,CASSHASGGAETQYF,TRBJ2-5,TRBV14,-,TRBD2
TGTGCCACCCATACAATGAGACAGGGATCCTACGAGCAGTACTTC,CATHTMRQGSYEQYF,TRBJ2-7,TRBV5-6,-,TRBD1
TGTGCCAGCAGCTCCTCCGGCGGGAGGGCCTCCTACGAGCAGTACTTC,CASSSSGGRASYEQYF,TRBJ2-7,TRBV5-4,-,TRBD2
TGTGCCAGCAGCACTCAGGGACAGGCTATCCATGGCTACACCTTC,CASSTQGQAIHGYTF,TRBJ1-2,TRBV7-2,-,TRBD1
TGTGCCAGCAGTCCAACCCAGGGGAACACTGAAGCTTTCTTT,CASSPTQGNTEAFF,TRBJ1-1,TRBV27,few,-
TGTGCCAGCAGCTTAGACGGACTCAACGAGCAGTACTTC,CASSLDGLNEQYF,TRBJ2-7,TRBV5-4,-,-
TGTGCCAGCAGTGAGTCGGGTTACTCCTACGAGCAGTACTTC,CASSESGYSYEQYF,TRBJ2-7,TRBV2,-,-
TGTGCTAGTGGTTTGGTGCGGGGGGGCACTGAAGCTTTCTTT,CASGLVRGGTEAFF,TRBJ1-1,TRBV12-5,few,-
TGTGCCAGCGCCGTCGGAGAGCGGGCGCCGGATACGCAGTATTTT,CASAVGERAPDTQYF,TRBJ2-3,TRBV6-5,-,-
TGTGCCAGCAGTGCGGAGTGGGGGCATCAGCCCCAGCATTTT,CASSAEWGHQPQHF,TRBJ1-5,TRBV2,once,-
TGTGCCAGCAGCCCTGCAGGGGCCGCCTACGAGCAGTACTTC,CASSPAGAAYEQYF,TRBJ2-7,TRBV7-3,few,-
TGTGCCAGTAGTAGAACTAGCGGAAGCACCCCTAGCACAGATACGCAGTATTTT,CASSRTSGSTPSTDTQYF,TRBJ2-3,TRBV19,-,TRBD2
TGTGCCAGCAGCCCAGGACAGTTTAATGAAAAACTGTTTTTT,CASSPGQFNEKLFF,TRBJ1-4,TRBV7-9,few,-
TGTGCCATCAGAGAAACAGGGATTGAAGCTTTCTTT,CAIRETGIEAFF,TRBJ1-1,TRBV10-3,once,-
TGTGCCTGGAGAGGGGGTTTAGGACAGGGAGATTCGACTGAAGCTTTCTTT,CAWRGGLGQGDSTEAFF,TRBJ1-1,TRBV30,-,TRBD1
TGTGCCAGCAGCTTAAATTCCGGTTCCTACGAGCAGTACTTC,CASSLNSGSYEQYF,TRBJ2-7,TRBV7-3,-,-
TGCAGCGTTGAAAAGGGGGAATACGAGCAGTACTTC,CSVEKGEYEQYF,TRBJ2-7,TRBV29-1,-,-
TGCAGTGCTAGCCTGCAAGAGACCCAGTACTTC,CSASLQETQYF,TRBJ2-5,TRBV20-1,-,-
TGTGCCAGCAGTGTTCAGGGACAGGACAATGAAAAACTGTTTTTT,CASSVQGQDNEKLFF,TRBJ1-4,TRBV25-1,few,TRBD1
TGCGCCAGCAGTGACACTACAACTAGCACAGATACGCAGTATTTT,CASSDTTTSTDTQYF,TRBJ2-3,TRBV10-1,-,-
TGCGCCAGCAGCTGGGCAGGGCAAGAGACCCAGTACTTC,CASSWAGQETQYF,TRBJ2-5,TRBV5-1,-,-
TGCGCCAGCAGCTTGGGAACGGTTTCCTACGAGCAGTACTTC,CASSLGTVSYEQYF,TRBJ2-7,TRBV5-1,-,-
TGTGCCTGGACGGTGGGGCGCCGAACTGAAGCTTTCTTT,CAWTVGRRTEAFF,TRBJ1-1,TRBV30,-,-
TGTTCCAGCAGCCTCCCCCTTGAACAGGACGGGCAAGAGACCCAGTACTTC,CSSSLPLEQDGQETQYF,TRBJ2-5,TRBV7-9,-,-
TGTGCCAGCGGGGCCGAGCAGTACTTC,CASGAEQYF,TRBJ2-7,TRBV6-5,-,-
TGTGCCAGCAGCTTAGGCGACAGGGGGTATGGAAACACCATATATTTT,CASSLGDRGYGNTIYF,TRBJ1-3,TRBV7-6,-,TRBD1
TGTGCCTGGAGTTTCGGTTCCACCGGGGAGCTGTTTTTT,CAWSFGSTGELFF,TRBJ2-2,TRBV30,-,-
TGTGCCAGCAGCTTAGCGCTCAGTGGGGCCAACGTCCTGACTTTC,CASSLALSGANVLTF,TRBJ2-6,TRBV7-2,once,-
TGTGCCAGCAGCAAAGGGGACAGGGCTGGAAACACCATATATTTT,CASSKGDRAGNTIYF,TRBJ1-3,TRBV21-1,-,-
TGTGCCAGCAGCTTAGTATTGCGGGAGAAGTCCTACAATGAGCAGTTCTTC,CASSLVLREKSYNEQFF,TRBJ2-1,TRBV13,-,TRBD2
TGTGCCAGCAGTGAAGCACGGTACAGGGGAGGCCCAGCCCAGCATTTT,CASSEARYRGGPAQHF,TRBJ1-5,TRBV6-1,-,TRBD1
TGTGCCAGTAGTATAGTCACAGGGTCTGGAAACACCATATATTTT,CASSIVTGSGNTIYF,TRBJ1-3,TRBV19,-,-
TGTGCCAGCTCACCACGGCCAAACTCTGGAAACACCATATATTTT,CASSPRPNSGNTIYF,TRBJ1-3,TRBV18,-,-
TGTGCCAGCAACCCACCCGACTGGAACTATGGCTACACCTTC,CASNPPDWNYGYTF,TRBJ1-2,TRBV2,-,-
TGCGCCAGCAGCGACGGCCGGGGACTCGGAAACACCATATATTTT,CASSDGRGLGNTIYF,TRBJ1-3,TRBV5-1,few,-
TGTGCCAGCAACGAAGCCGGGGAGTGGGAGCCGTTCTTC,CASNEAGEWEPFF,TRBJ2-1,TRBV27,-,-
TGCGCCAGCAGCCAAGGAAAACCCCTACTTTACAATGAGCAGTTCTTC,CASSQGKPLLYNEQFF,TRBJ2-1,TRBV4-1,-,-
TGCGCCAGCAGCTTGGAGTCAAGATGGGGAGCTAACTATGGCTACACCTTC,CASSLESRWGANYGYTF,TRBJ1-2,TRBV5-1,-,-